This T cell receptor beta chain was documented in a study of shared clonotypes between healthy human individuals. Germline V gives CDR1 MDHEN, CDR2 SYDVKM. The length of the CDR3 is 16 residues. Trimming at V came to 7 bases and at J to 2 bases, leaving 5 bases not matched to a gene. The naive CD8 subset, CD45RO-negative cells positively selected for CCR7, excluded terminally differentiated effector memory CD45RA+ cells. The data were produced by immunoSEQ multiplex PCR, yet TCRdb's version contains in-frame clones alone and is incomplete. The sample includes hundreds of thousands of clones, nearly 98% of them seen just once.

V usage is TRBV28 and J usage is TRBJ2-7; 16 bases map to TRBD2. The source material was naive CD8+ T cells sorted from blood. This clonotype originated in a man aged 30-40 years in good health. DNA for the CDR3: TGTGCCAGCACGGGACTAGCGGGAGGGTCGCCCTACGAGCAGTACTTC. It yields the protein CASTGLAGGSPYEQYF.